A selection of T cell receptor beta chains follows, all from one sample in a study of blood T cell repertoires in COVID-19. Using immunoSEQ multiplex PCR, the repertoire was profiled, and TCRdb retains in-frame clones only, with some absent. The data show a few hundred thousand clones, nearly 90% seen once. Material for sequencing was peripheral blood. These receptors all stem from a man in his late teens or twenties with active or convalescent COVID-19. The CDR3 runs from the conserved cysteine through the conserved F or W. A D gene is named only where the DNA matches it firmly. The listing skips clone size in some rows; elsewhere it reads once, few, many or a size class.

J: TRBJ1-1
V: TRBV11-3
length: 14
size: NA
D: NA
DNA: TGTGCCAGCAGCGCAAACAGGGCCCAGGGCGAAGCTTTCTTT
CDR3: CASSANRAQGEAFF

J: TRBJ1-1
V: TRBV6-5
length: 14
size: once
D: NA
DNA: TGTGCCAGCAGTTACCTAACAGGGATTACTGAAGCTTTCTTT
CDR3: CASSYLTGITEAFF

J: TRBJ2-2
V: TRBV19
length: 13
size: NA
D: NA
DNA: TGTGCCAGTAGTACTCGTCACACCGGGGAGCTGTTTTTT
CDR3: CASSTRHTGELFF

J: TRBJ2-6
V: TRBV10-3
length: 24
size: NA
D: NA
DNA: TGTGCCATCAGAGAGCACCCTACGAAAAGCCAAAACGGTGAATGGTACTCTGGGGCCAACGTCCTGACTTTC
CDR3: CAIREHPTKSQNGEWYSGANVLTF

J: TRBJ1-2
V: TRBV18
length: 13
size: NA
D: NA
DNA: TGTGCCAGCTCCCAGACAGACGCACGGGGCTACACCTTC
CDR3: CASSQTDARGYTF

J: TRBJ2-3
V: TRBV5-1
length: 16
size: NA
D: TRBD2
DNA: TGCGCCAGCAGCCTAGGACTAGCGGAGAGGACAGATACGCAGTATTTT
CDR3: CASSLGLAERTDTQYF

J: TRBJ2-3
V: TRBV5-1
length: 13
size: NA
D: TRBD2
DNA: TGCGCCAGCGGGGGGACTAGCCCAGATACGCAGTATTTT
CDR3: CASGGTSPDTQYF

J: TRBJ2-4
V: TRBV19
length: 15
size: once
D: NA
DNA: TGTGCCAGTAGTATAGCGGGGTTGGGCAAAAACATTCAGTACTTC
CDR3: CASSIAGLGKNIQYF

J: TRBJ1-2
V: TRBV9
length: 11
size: NA
D: NA
DNA: TGTGCCAGCAGCTCCTCCTATGGCTACACCTTC
CDR3: CASSSSYGYTF

J: TRBJ1-3
V: TRBV5-1
length: 14
size: NA
D: TRBD1
DNA: TGCGCCAGCAGCTTGGAGACAGGGGCAAACACCATATATTTT
CDR3: CASSLETGANTIYF

J: TRBJ1-2
V: TRBV29-1
length: 11
size: once
D: NA
DNA: TGCAGCGTTGTGGGGGCCTATGGCTACACCTTC
CDR3: CSVVGAYGYTF

J: TRBJ2-1
V: TRBV2
length: 12
size: NA
D: NA
DNA: TGTGCCAGCAGTGATGAGAAGAATGAGCAGTTCTTC
CDR3: CASSDEKNEQFF

J: TRBJ1-4
V: TRBV6-2/TRBV6-3
length: 12
size: NA
D: NA
DNA: TGTGCCAGCAGCCCCGGTGATGAAAAACTGTTTTTT
CDR3: CASSPGDEKLFF

J: TRBJ2-7
V: TRBV7-3
length: 15
size: NA
D: NA
DNA: TGTGCCAGCAGCTTATTTCAGGGGACCACCTACGAGCAGTACTTC
CDR3: CASSLFQGTTYEQYF

J: TRBJ1-1
V: TRBV12-3/TRBV12-4
length: 12
size: NA
D: NA
DNA: TGTGCCAGCAGTTTGGGCCGAACTGAAGCTTTCTTT
CDR3: CASSLGRTEAFF

J: TRBJ1-1
V: TRBV3-1/TRBV3-2
length: 12
size: NA
D: NA
DNA: TGTGCCAGCAGCCAAGAAGTTTCGGGAGCTTTCTTT
CDR3: CASSQEVSGAFF

J: TRBJ1-4
V: TRBV4-3
length: 15
size: NA
D: TRBD1
DNA: TGCGCCAGCAGCCAAGGGTCAGGGGGCAATGAAAAACTGTTTTTT
CDR3: CASSQGSGGNEKLFF

J: TRBJ1-6
V: TRBV5-1
length: 14
size: NA
D: TRBD1
DNA: TGCGCCAGCAGCTTAGACAGGGCCAATTCACCCCTCCACTTT
CDR3: CASSLDRANSPLHF

J: TRBJ2-2
V: TRBV5-6
length: 15
size: NA
D: NA
DNA: TGTGCCAGCAGACCAGGGGGGTCGGGCACCGGGGAGCTGTTTTTT
CDR3: CASRPGGSGTGELFF

J: TRBJ2-2
V: TRBV24-1
length: 14
size: NA
D: NA
DNA: TGTGCCACCAGTGCAGGGGGGAGTACCGGGGAGCTGTTTTTT
CDR3: CATSAGGSTGELFF

J: TRBJ1-5
V: TRBV3-1/TRBV3-2
length: 13
size: NA
D: NA
DNA: TGTGCCAGCAGCCTGGGAGAAAATCAGCCCCAGCATTTT
CDR3: CASSLGENQPQHF

J: TRBJ1-1
V: TRBV18
length: 13
size: NA
D: NA
DNA: TGTGCCAGCTCACCACAGCGAGGCACTGAAGCTTTCTTT
CDR3: CASSPQRGTEAFF

J: TRBJ1-5
V: TRBV7-6
length: 15
size: NA
D: NA
DNA: TGTGCCAGCAGCCCCACGGACAGCGTTCATCAGCCCCAGCATTTT
CDR3: CASSPTDSVHQPQHF

J: TRBJ2-7
V: TRBV27
length: 14
size: NA
D: NA
DNA: TGTGCCAGCAGTTTATCCCGGGGGACCAACGAGCAGTACTTC
CDR3: CASSLSRGTNEQYF

J: TRBJ1-2
V: TRBV2
length: 14
size: NA
D: NA
DNA: TGTGCCAGCAGTGTGGGGGCCCGGGCCTATGGCTACACCTTC
CDR3: CASSVGARAYGYTF

J: TRBJ2-3
V: TRBV27
length: 16
size: NA
D: TRBD1
DNA: TGTGCCAGCAGTTTAGCGGACAGGGGCTTCACAGATACGCAGTATTTT
CDR3: CASSLADRGFTDTQYF

J: TRBJ2-1
V: TRBV5-1
length: 17
size: NA
D: TRBD2
DNA: TGCGCCAGCAGCTTAGCTAGCGGGGGGTTCTCCTACAATGAGCAGTTCTTC
CDR3: CASSLASGGFSYNEQFF

J: TRBJ2-7
V: TRBV14
length: 14
size: NA
D: TRBD2
DNA: TGTGCCAGCAGCCTCCCCGGGAGGGTCCACGAGCAGTACTTC
CDR3: CASSLPGRVHEQYF